These 19 T cell receptor beta chains were all obtained from the same sample, sequenced in a study of T cell changes during pregnancy in multiple sclerosis. Produced via immunoSEQ multiplex PCR; TCRdb's table is partial and in-frame only. The data show over 50,000 clones, approximately 86% seen once. The sequencing here drew on peripheral blood, taken in the first trimester of pregnancy. These receptors originate from a female donor with multiple sclerosis, enrolled in a pregnancy study.

This chain connects TRBV4-2 to TRBJ1-1, with 7 bases aligning to TRBD1. This CDR3 has 15 residues. With V trimmed by 5 bases and J by 2 bases, 8 bases remained unmatched. The germline V gene has CDR1 LGHNA and CDR2 YNFKEQ. The CDR3 DNA reads TGTGCCAGCAGCTTGGACGGGACAGTAAACACTGAAGCTTTCTTT. Translating it yields CASSLDGTVNTEAFF.

This rearrangement joins TRBV6-4 to TRBJ2-3, with 13 bases fitting TRBD2. The CDR3 loop spans 16 amino acids. The V segment lost 4 bases and the J segment 6 bases; nucleotides outside the gene matches: 7. Germline V CDR1 and CDR2: MRHNA, SNTAGT. The CDR3 DNA follows: TGTGCCAGCAGTGCACTAGCGGGAGGGCCCCAGGATACGCAGTATTTT. Its protein is CASSALAGGPQDTQYF.

This clone was found once. J is TRBJ2-1 and V is TRBV2; a possible D gene is TRBD1 (5 bases). This CDR3 has 12 residues. Per the germline V gene, CDR1 is SNHLY and CDR2 is FYNNEI. The ends were cut back, 8 bases at V and 9 bases at J, with 14 bases in the middle. CDR3 loop: CASHIQDSEQFF. The DNA for the CDR3 is TGTGCCAGCCATATACAGGATTCTGAGCAGTTCTTC.

The chain is built from TRBV10-1 and TRBJ2-5, with 8 bases aligning to TRBD2. This CDR3 spans 15 amino acids. The V segment lost 6 bases and the J segment 1 base; nucleotides outside the gene matches: 7. Germline V gene sequence: CDR1 WNHNN, CDR2 SYGVQD (reference sequence). The CDR3 spells CASSPGGRPQETQYF. DNA for the CDR3: TGCGCCAGCAGCCCGGGCGGGAGGCCCCAAGAGACCCAGTACTTC.

This sequence joins TRBV28 and TRBJ2-5; 7 bases align to TRBD2. Per the germline V gene, CDR1 is MDHEN and CDR2 is SYDVKM. The CDR3 sequence is 16 residues long. The V and J ends lost 6 bases and 5 bases, in that order; junction bases with no gene match: 15. CDR3: CASSSHGLGDWETQYF. The CDR3 nucleotides are TGTGCCAGCAGCTCACACGGACTAGGCGACTGGGAGACCCAGTACTTC.

The chain uses TRBV18 and TRBJ2-3; the match to TRBD2 covers 12 bases. The length of the CDR3 is 17 residues. Germline V gene lookup returns CDR1 KGHSH and CDR2 LQKENI. Losses at the gene ends were 3 bases for V and 4 bases for J; bases not matched to a gene: 8. The CDR3 here is CASSPGTSGRFSDTQYF. DNA for the CDR3: TGTGCCAGCTCACCCGGGACTAGCGGGCGTTTTTCAGATACGCAGTATTTT. Based on the CDR3 plus reference TRBV18 and TRBJ2-3, the full variable domain is NAGVMQNPRHLVRRRGQEARLRCSPMKGHSHVYWYRQLPEEGLKFMVYLQKENIIDESGMPKERFSAEFPKEGPSILRIQQVVRGDSAAYFCASSPGTSGRFSDTQYFGPGTRLTVL.

V usage is TRBV7-2 and J usage is TRBJ1-2; TRBD1 agrees at 8 bases. Per the germline V gene, CDR1 is SGHTA and CDR2 is FQGNSA. This CDR3 contains 14 residues. Unmatched junction bases numbered 8, after V lost 3 bases and J lost 8 bases. Here the CDR3 reads CASSFVQGEGGYTF. CDR3 bases: TGTGCCAGCAGCTTTGTACAGGGGGAAGGAGGCTACACCTTC.

The CDR3 loop reads CAWSDSGGSYEQYF. The CDR3 bases are TGTGCCTGGAGTGATAGCGGGGGCTCCTACGAGCAGTACTTC. The chain combines TRBV30 with TRBJ2-7, with 9 bases fitting TRBD2. V shed 1 base and J 0 bases; nucleotides not matched to a gene: 1. This CDR3 has 14 amino acids. CDR1 is GTSNPN and CDR2 is SVGIG in the germline V gene (reference sequence). Combining the CDR3 with reference TRBV30 and TRBJ2-7 gives the whole variable domain SQTIHQWPATLVQPVGSPLSLECTVEGTSNPNLYWYRQAAGRGLQLLFYSVGIGQISSEVPQNLSASRPQDRQFILSSKKLLLSDSGFYLCAWSDSGGSYEQYFGPGTRLTVT.

This chain uses TRBV4-1 with TRBJ2-6; TRBD2 matches at 7 bases. CDR3 length: 16 amino acids. Germline V gives CDR1 MGHRA, CDR2 YSYEKL. J was trimmed by 0 bases and V by 3 bases; bases with no gene match: 2. The CDR3 sequence is CASSHGGSSGANVLTF. The CDR3 DNA sequence: TGCGCCAGCAGCCACGGGGGGAGCTCTGGGGCCAACGTCCTGACTTTC.

The genes are TRBV7-9 and TRBJ1-5; 11 bases are a match to TRBD1. Trimming removed 4 bases from V and 8 bases from J; junction bases left unmatched: 4. The CDR3 contains 14 residues. The germline V gene encodes CDR1 SEHNR and CDR2 FQNEAQ (reference sequence). CDR3 residues: CASSSGQGGEPQHF. The CDR3 DNA reads TGTGCCAGCAGCTCGGGACAGGGGGGAGAGCCCCAGCATTTT.

This clone appeared once. The chain employs TRBV28 and TRBJ2-1, with D perhaps TRBD2 (6 bases). Trimming pared 3 bases from V and 4 bases from J, leaving 19 bases between. Germline CDR1 MDHEN, CDR2 SYDVKM. This CDR3 has 17 amino acids. This CDR3 is CASSLSAGWAGYNEQFF. The CDR3 nucleotides read TGTGCCAGCAGTTTGTCAGCGGGCTGGGCGGGTTACAATGAGCAGTTCTTC.

The chain combines TRBV9 with TRBJ1-3; D uncertain. The germline V gene encodes CDR1 SGDLS and CDR2 YYNGEE. V shed 3 bases and J shed 0 bases, with 13 bases lying between them. The CDR3 contains 16 residues. The CDR3 DNA reads as TGTGCCAGCAGCGGAAACTCGGGGAGCTCTGGAAACACCATATATTTT. Translation gives CASSGNSGSSGNTIYF.

The J gene is TRBJ1-5, the V gene TRBV19, with 7 positions matching TRBD1. V was clipped by 7 bases and J by 5 bases; unmatched bases: 8. The CDR3 is made up of 14 amino acids. Germline loops: CDR1 LNHDA, CDR2 SQIVND (reference sequence). CDR3 protein: CASTATGFDQPQHF. The CDR3 coding sequence is TGTGCCAGTACCGCGACAGGGTTTGATCAGCCCCAGCATTTT. Looking up the rest from reference TRBV19 and TRBJ1-5 gives the full variable domain: DGGITQSPKYLFRKEGQNVTLSCEQNLNHDAMYWYRQDPGQGLRLIYYSQIVNDFQKGDIAEGYSVSREKKESFPLTVTSAQKNPTAFYLCASTATGFDQPQHFGDGTRLSIL.

The genes are TRBV2 and TRBJ1-3; D remains ambiguous. The ends were cut back, 3 bases at V and 0 bases at J, with 15 bases in the middle. The CDR3 length is 17 residues. Germline CDR1 is SNHLY and CDR2 is FYNNEI. CDR3 residues: CASSEKSALSSGNTIYF. CDR3 DNA: TGTGCCAGCAGTGAGAAGAGTGCACTGAGCTCTGGAAACACCATATATTTT.

This rearrangement joins TRBV7-9 to TRBJ1-1; a possible D gene is TRBD1 (6 bases). CDR1 and CDR2 from the germline V gene are SEHNR and FQNEAQ (reference sequence). The CDR3 totals 15 residues. Trimming left V 4 bases short and J 3 bases short, with 15 bases between. DNA for the CDR3: TGTGCCAGCAGCTCACGGACAGTGGGGGACACTGAAGCTTTCTTT. Amino acids: CASSSRTVGDTEAFF.

This chain connects TRBV28 to TRBJ2-7, with D possibly matching TRBD2 (6 bases). The CDR3 extends over 14 amino acids. Germline V gives CDR1 MDHEN, CDR2 SYDVKM. V was cut by 5 bases and J by 1 base, with 12 bases left in between. The CDR3 spells CASSLTSLSYEQYF. The DNA for the CDR3 is TGTGCCAGCAGTCTCACTAGCTTATCCTACGAGCAGTACTTC.

The chain couples TRBV4-1 to TRBJ1-1; 9 nucleotides match TRBD1. This CDR3 region has 15 residues. V was pared by 2 bases and J by 4 bases, with 5 bases of the junction left unmatched. Germline lookup yields CDR1 MGHRA and CDR2 YSYEKL. In DNA, the CDR3 is TGCGCCAGCAGCCAATTACAGGGGGCTGCCACTGAAGCTTTCTTT. It encodes CASSQLQGAATEAFF.

The J gene is TRBJ2-1, the V gene TRBV15; maybe TRBD2 (7 bases). V lost 4 bases to trimming and J lost 8 bases, with 12 bases between them. The germline V gene encodes CDR1 LNHNV and CDR2 YYDKDF (reference sequence). The CDR3 totals 13 residues. The CDR3 bases are TGTGCCACCAGCAAGTGGGGGGGCTATGAGCAGTTCTTC. This codes for CATSKWGGYEQFF.

The genes are TRBV6-4 and TRBJ2-3; TRBD2 agrees at 8 bases. Per germline, CDR1 MRHNA and CDR2 SNTAGT. Trimming cost V 0 bases and J 4 bases; bases outside gene matches: 6. The CDR3 length is 16 residues. The CDR3 here is CASSDSAGGVSDTQYF. CDR3 coding DNA: TGTGCCAGCAGTGACTCGGCGGGAGGAGTGTCAGATACGCAGTATTTT.